This TCR beta chain was sequenced in a study of cytomegalovirus exposure and HLA in healthy donors. General observations from the study: According to a subsequent analysis, TCR clusters from the first cohort were inclined to appear together in the 110 or so validation repertoires.

In the case of this clone: What it binds is unknown.

Assay: immunoSEQ multiplex PCR; the TCRdb copy retains only in-frame clones and omits some. The sample yields fewer than 200,000 clones, roughly nine tenths seen once. The CDR3 is made up of 15 amino acids. Germline V gene data show CDR1 as SGHRS and CDR2 as YFSETQ. J was trimmed by 2 bases and V by 5 bases; bases with no gene match: 9. The chain carries TRBV5-1 and TRBJ2-7, with TRBD2 matching over 8 bases. The sequenced material came from PBMCs. This TCR came from a woman aged 18 to 35 in good health and CMV-seropositive. In DNA, the CDR3 is TGCGCCAGCAGTCCCTCAGCGGGGGCTCCCTACGAGCAGTACTTC. Translating it yields CASSPSAGAPYEQYF.